Reported below is one T cell receptor beta chain. The sample originates from a study of blood T cell repertoires in COVID-19. Study context: Donors in the United States, Italy and Spain gave samples during acute or convalescent COVID-19.

Clones were read by immunoSEQ multiplex PCR, and TCRdb kept only the in-frame ones, dropping some. Of fewer than 250,000 clones in the sample, roughly 85% were seen once. Sequencing was carried out using PBMCs or T cells enriched from blood (not recorded which). The clonotype originates from a woman in her thirties or forties who had been exposed to COVID-19.

CDR3 in amino acids: CASSYGGAGGNSPLHF. The CDR3 DNA reads as TGTGCCAGCAGCTACGGCGGGGCGGGGGGGAATTCACCCCTCCACTTT. The gene calls are TRBV7-9 and TRBJ1-6; D is perhaps TRBD1 (5 bases). The germline V gene has CDR1 SEHNR and CDR2 FQNEAQ (reference sequence). The CDR3 loop spans 16 amino acids. V was clipped by 4 bases and J by 7 bases, with 17 bases between them. Based on the CDR3 plus reference TRBV7-9 and TRBJ1-6, the full variable domain is DTGVSQNPRHKITKRGQNVTFRCDPISEHNRLYWYRQTLGQGPEFLTYFQNEAQLEKSRLLSDRFSAERPKGSFSTLEIQRTEQGDSAMYLCASSYGGAGGNSPLHFGNGTRLTVT.